These 6 T cell receptor beta chains originate from one sample sequenced in a study of T cell clones after liver transplantation. Profiled with immunoSEQ multiplex PCR; TCRdb holds only in-frame clones, not every one. Of about 75,000 clones listed, around 80% are singletons. This specimen consisted of CD4+ T cells from blood, obtained 48 months after liver transplant. All receptors come from a human patient who received a liver transplant. Some of the T cells may derive from the graft donor.

The J gene is TRBJ1-4, the V gene TRBV28, with D possibly matching TRBD1 (5 bases). Germline-derived CDR1 and CDR2 are MDHEN and SYDVKM. Trimming removed 3 bases from V and 5 bases from J, with 10 bases in between. This CDR3 spans 14 amino acids. The CDR3 loop reads CASSFGGVNEKLFF. The CDR3 region has the DNA TGTGCCAGCAGTTTTGGGGGTGTCAATGAAAAACTGTTTTTT.

V is TRBV4-1 and J is TRBJ2-4; 8 bases map to TRBD2. The germline V gene encodes CDR1 MGHRA and CDR2 YSYEKL. The CDR3 has 16 residues. The V gene end was trimmed by 3 bases and the J gene end by 4 bases; junction bases not matched to a gene: 8. CDR3 residues: CASSQPGLAGKNIQYF. In DNA form, the CDR3 reads TGCGCCAGCAGCCAGCCCGGGTTAGCGGGGAAAAACATTCAGTACTTC.

J is TRBJ2-7 and V is TRBV27; D is undetermined. Trimming removed 2 bases from V and 4 bases from J, with 12 bases in between. Germline V gene lookup returns CDR1 MNHEY and CDR2 SMNVEV (reference sequence). This CDR3 contains 14 residues. The CDR3 region is CASSLRVGQYEQYF. In DNA, the CDR3 is TGTGCCAGCAGTTTACGGGTCGGTCAATACGAGCAGTACTTC.

The genes are TRBV10-2 and TRBJ2-2; weak D call: TRBD1 (6 bases). CDR3 size: 15 residues. The germline V and J ends were trimmed by 7 bases and 0 bases, with 12 bases remaining between them. Germline CDR1 reads WSHSY; CDR2 reads SAAADI. Written as DNA, the CDR3 is TGCGCCAGCATCCCGGGACAAACGAACACCGGGGAGCTGTTTTTT. Translating it yields CASIPGQTNTGELFF.

The rearrangement links TRBV2 to TRBJ1-3; possibly TRBD1 for D (6 bases). This CDR3 contains 14 residues. The V and J ends lost 10 bases and 0 bases respectively, with 13 bases between them. Germline-derived CDR1 and CDR2 are SNHLY and FYNNEI. The CDR3 protein is CANRQAPSGNTIYF. In nucleotides, the CDR3 is TGTGCCAACCGACAGGCCCCCTCTGGAAACACCATATATTTT. Together with reference TRBV2 and TRBJ1-3, the CDR3 gives the full variable domain: EPEVTQTPSHQVTQMGQEVILRCVPISNHLYFYWYRQILGQKVEFLVSFYNNEISEKSEIFDDQFSVERPDGSNFTLKIRSTKLEDSAMYFCANRQAPSGNTIYFGEGSWLTVV.

The chain uses TRBV18 and TRBJ2-5; D gene ambiguous. The germline gives CDR1 KGHSH, CDR2 LQKENI. The CDR3 sequence is 15 residues long. Trimming pared 2 bases from V and 2 bases from J, leaving 12 bases between. In DNA form, the CDR3 reads TGTGCCAGCTCACCAGCCTCCCCGCCGCAAGAGACCCAGTACTTC. Translating gives CASSPASPPQETQYF.